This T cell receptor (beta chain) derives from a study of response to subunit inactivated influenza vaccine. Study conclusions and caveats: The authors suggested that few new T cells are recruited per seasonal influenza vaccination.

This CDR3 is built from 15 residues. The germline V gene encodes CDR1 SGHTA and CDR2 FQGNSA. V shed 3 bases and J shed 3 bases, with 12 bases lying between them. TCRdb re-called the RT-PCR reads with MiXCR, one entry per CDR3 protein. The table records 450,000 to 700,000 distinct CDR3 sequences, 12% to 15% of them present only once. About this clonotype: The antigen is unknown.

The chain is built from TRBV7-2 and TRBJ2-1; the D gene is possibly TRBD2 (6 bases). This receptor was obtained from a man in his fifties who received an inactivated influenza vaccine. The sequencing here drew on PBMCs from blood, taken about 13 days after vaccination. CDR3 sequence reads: CASSFGSSGYNEQFF. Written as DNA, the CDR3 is TGTGCCAGCAGCTTTGGGAGTAGCGGCTACAATGAGCAGTTCTTC.